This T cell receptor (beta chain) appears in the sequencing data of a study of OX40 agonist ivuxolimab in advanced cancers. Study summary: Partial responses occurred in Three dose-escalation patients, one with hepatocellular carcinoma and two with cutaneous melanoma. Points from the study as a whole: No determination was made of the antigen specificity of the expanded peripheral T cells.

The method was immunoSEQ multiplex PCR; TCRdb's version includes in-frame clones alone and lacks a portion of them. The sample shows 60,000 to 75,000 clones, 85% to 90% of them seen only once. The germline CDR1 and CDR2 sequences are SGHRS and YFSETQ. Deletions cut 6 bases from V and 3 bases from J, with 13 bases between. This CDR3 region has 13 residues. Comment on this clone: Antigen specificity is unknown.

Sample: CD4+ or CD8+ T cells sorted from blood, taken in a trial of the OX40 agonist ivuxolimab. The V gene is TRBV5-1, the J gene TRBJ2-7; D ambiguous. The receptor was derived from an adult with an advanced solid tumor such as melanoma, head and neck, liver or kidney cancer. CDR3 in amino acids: CASTQGPGYEQYF. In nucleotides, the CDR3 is TGCGCCAGCACTCAAGGGCCGGGCTACGAGCAGTACTTC.